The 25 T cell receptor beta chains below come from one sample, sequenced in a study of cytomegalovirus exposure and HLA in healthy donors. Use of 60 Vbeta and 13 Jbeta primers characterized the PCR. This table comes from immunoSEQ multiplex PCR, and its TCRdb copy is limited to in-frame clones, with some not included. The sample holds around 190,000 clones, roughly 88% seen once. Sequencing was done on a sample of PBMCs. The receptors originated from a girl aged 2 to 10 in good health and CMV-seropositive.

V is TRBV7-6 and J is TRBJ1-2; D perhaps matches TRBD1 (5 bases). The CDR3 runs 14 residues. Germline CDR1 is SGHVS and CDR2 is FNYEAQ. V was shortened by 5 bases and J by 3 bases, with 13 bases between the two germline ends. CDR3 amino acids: CASSLQGDDYGYTF. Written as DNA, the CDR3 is TGTGCCAGCAGCCTCCAAGGGGATGACTATGGCTACACCTTC. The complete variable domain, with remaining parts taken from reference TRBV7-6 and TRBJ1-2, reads GAGVSQSPRYKVTKRGQDVALRCDPISGHVSLYWYRQALGQGPEFLTYFNYEAQQDKSGLPNDRFSAERPEGSISTLTIQRTEQRDSAMYRCASSLQGDDYGYTFGSGTRLTVV.

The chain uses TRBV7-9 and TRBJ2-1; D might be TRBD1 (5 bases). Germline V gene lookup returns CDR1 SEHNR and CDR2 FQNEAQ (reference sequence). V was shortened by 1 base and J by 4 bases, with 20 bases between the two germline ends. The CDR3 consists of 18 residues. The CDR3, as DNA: TGTGCCAGCAGCTTAGATTCTGTGGGGCCCTTCGTTTACAATGAGCAGTTCTTC. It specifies CASSLDSVGPFVYNEQFF.

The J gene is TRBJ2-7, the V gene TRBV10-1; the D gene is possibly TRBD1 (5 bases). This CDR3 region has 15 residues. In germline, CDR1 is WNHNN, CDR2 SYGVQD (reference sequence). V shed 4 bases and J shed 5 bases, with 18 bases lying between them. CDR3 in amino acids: CASSGGSSLGNEQYF. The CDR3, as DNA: TGCGCCAGCAGTGGGGGCAGCTCTTTGGGAAACGAGCAGTACTTC.

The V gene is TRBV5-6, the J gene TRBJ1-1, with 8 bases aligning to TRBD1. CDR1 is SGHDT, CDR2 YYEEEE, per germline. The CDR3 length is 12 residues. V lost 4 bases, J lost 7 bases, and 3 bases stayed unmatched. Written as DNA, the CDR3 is TGTGCCAGCAGCCACGGGACAGGTGAAGCTTTCTTT. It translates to CASSHGTGEAFF. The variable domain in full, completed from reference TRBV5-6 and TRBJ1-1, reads DAGVTQSPTHLIKTRGQQVTLRCSPKSGHDTVSWYQQALGQGPQFIFQYYEEEERQRGNFPDRFSGHQFPNYSSELNVNALLLGDSALYLCASSHGTGEAFFGQGTRLTVV.

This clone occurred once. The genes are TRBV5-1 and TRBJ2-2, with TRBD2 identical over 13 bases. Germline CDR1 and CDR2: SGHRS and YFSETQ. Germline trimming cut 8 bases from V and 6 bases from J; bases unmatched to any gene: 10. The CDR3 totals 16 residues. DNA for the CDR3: TGCGCCAGTAGACGCTCCGGGACTAGCGGGGCCGGGGAGCTGTTTTTT. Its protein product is CASRRSGTSGAGELFF.

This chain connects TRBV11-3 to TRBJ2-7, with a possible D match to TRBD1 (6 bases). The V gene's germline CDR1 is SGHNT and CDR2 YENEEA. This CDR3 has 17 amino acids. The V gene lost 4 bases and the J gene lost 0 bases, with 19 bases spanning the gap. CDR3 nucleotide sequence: TGTGCCAGCAGCTCGGACAGTCCCAATACAAGCTCCTACGAGCAGTACTTC. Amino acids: CASSSDSPNTSSYEQYF.

CDR3 in amino acids: CASSSDRWSEKLFF. DNA of the CDR3: TGTGCCAGCAGCAGTGACAGGTGGAGTGAAAAACTGTTTTTT. V and J are TRBV6-5 and TRBJ1-4, with D perhaps TRBD1 (6 bases). CDR1 is MNHEY, CDR2 SVGAGI, per germline. Trimming stripped 6 bases from V and 7 bases from J, with 15 bases between. This CDR3 region has 14 residues.

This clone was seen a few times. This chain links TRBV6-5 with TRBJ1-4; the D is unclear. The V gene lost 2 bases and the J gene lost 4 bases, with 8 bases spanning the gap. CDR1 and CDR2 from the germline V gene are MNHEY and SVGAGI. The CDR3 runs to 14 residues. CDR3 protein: CASSYGQDNEKLFF. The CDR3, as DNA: TGTGCCAGCAGTTACGGGCAGGATAATGAAAAACTGTTTTTT.

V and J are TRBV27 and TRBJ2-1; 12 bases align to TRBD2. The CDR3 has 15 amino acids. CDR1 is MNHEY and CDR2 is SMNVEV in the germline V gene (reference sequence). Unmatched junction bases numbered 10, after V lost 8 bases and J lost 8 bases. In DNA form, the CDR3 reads TGTGCCAGCCTGAAAAGGACTAGCGGGAAGGATGAGCAGTTCTTC. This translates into CASLKRTSGKDEQFF.

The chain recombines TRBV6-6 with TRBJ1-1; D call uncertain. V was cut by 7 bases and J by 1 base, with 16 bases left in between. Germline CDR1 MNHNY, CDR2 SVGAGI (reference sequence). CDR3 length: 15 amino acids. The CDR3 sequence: CASTDLQFWNTEAFF. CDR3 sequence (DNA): TGTGCCAGCACCGACCTACAGTTTTGGAACACTGAAGCTTTCTTT.

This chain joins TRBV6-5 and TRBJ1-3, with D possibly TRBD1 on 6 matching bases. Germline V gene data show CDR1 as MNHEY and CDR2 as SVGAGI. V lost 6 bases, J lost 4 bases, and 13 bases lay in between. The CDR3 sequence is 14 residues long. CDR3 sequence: CASSHRTGGNTIYF. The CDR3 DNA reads TGTGCCAGCAGCCATCGAACAGGGGGAAACACCATATATTTT.

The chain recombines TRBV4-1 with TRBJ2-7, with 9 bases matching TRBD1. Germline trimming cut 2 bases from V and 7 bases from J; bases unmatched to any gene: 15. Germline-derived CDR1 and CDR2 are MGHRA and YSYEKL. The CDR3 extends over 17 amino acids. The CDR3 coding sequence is TGCGCCAGCAGCCAAAGTCCCCTCGGGACAGGGAAAGGTGAGCAGTACTTC. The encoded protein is CASSQSPLGTGKGEQYF.

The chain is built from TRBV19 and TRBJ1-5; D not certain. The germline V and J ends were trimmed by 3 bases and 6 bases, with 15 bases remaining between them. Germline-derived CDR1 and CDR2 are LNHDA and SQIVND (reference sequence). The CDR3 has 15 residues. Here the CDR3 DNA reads TGTGCCAGTAGTATTTGGAACGGGGTTGGTCAGCCCCAGCATTTT. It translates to CASSIWNGVGQPQHF.

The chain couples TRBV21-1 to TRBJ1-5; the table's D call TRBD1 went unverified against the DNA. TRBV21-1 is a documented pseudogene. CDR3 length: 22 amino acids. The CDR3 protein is CASSEHSRQGPPPAASNQPQHF. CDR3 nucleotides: TGTGCCAGCAGCGAACATAGCCGACAGGGTCCCCCCCCTGCAGCGAGCAATCAGCCCCAGCATTTT.

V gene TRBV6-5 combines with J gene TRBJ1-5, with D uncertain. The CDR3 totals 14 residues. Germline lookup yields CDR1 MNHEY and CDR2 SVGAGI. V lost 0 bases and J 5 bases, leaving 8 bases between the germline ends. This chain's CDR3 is CASSYSSGDQPQHF. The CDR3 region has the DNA TGTGCCAGCAGTTACTCTTCCGGGGATCAGCCCCAGCATTTT.

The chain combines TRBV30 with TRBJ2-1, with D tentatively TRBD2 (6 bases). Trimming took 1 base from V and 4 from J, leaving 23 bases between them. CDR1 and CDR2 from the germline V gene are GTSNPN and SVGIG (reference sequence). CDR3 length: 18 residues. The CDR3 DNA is TGTGCCTGGAGTGGTAGCGGCCGAGAGGGGTCGGGGTACAATGAGCAGTTCTTC. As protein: CAWSGSGREGSGYNEQFF. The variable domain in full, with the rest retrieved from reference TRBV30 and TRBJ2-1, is SQTIHQWPATLVQPVGSPLSLECTVEGTSNPNLYWYRQAAGRGLQLLFYSVGIGQISSEVPQNLSASRPQDRQFILSSKKLLLSDSGFYLCAWSGSGREGSGYNEQFFGPGTRLTVL.

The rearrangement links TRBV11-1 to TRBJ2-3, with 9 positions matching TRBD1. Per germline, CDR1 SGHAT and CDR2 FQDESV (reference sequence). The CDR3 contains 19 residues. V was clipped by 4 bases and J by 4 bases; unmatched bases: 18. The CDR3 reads CASSSVTGAGTGYADTQYF. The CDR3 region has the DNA TGTGCCAGCAGCTCGGTAACGGGTGCCGGGACAGGGTATGCAGATACGCAGTATTTT.

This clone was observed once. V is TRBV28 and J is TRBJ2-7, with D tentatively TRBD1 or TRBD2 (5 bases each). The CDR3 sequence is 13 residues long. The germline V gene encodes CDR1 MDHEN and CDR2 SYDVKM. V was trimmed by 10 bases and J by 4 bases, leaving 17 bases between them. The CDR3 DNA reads TGTGCCACCAGGAGGACACGAAAATACGAGCAGTACTTC. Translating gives CATRRTRKYEQYF.

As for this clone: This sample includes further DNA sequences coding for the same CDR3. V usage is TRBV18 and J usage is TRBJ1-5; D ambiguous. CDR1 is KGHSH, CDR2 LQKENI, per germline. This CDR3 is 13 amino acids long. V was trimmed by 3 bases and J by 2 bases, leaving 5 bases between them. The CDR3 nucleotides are TGTGCCAGCTCACCTGAGGGCAATCAGCCCCAGCATTTT. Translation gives CASSPEGNQPQHF.

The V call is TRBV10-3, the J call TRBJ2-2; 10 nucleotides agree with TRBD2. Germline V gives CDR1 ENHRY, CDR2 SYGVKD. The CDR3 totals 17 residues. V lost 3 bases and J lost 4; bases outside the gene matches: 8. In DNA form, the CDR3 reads TGTGCCATCAGTGAAACAAGCGGGGGGGCCGGCACCGGGGAGCTGTTTTTT. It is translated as CAISETSGGAGTGELFF.

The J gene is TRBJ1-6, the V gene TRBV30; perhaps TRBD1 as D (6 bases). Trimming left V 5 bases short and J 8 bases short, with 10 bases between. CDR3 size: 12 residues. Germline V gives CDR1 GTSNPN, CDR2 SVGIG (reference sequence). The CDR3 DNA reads TGTGCCTGGGGCCAGGGGTATTCACCCCTCCACTTT. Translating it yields CAWGQGYSPLHF. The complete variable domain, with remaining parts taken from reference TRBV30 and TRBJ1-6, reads SQTIHQWPATLVQPVGSPLSLECTVEGTSNPNLYWYRQAAGRGLQLLFYSVGIGQISSEVPQNLSASRPQDRQFILSSKKLLLSDSGFYLCAWGQGYSPLHFGNGTRLTVT.

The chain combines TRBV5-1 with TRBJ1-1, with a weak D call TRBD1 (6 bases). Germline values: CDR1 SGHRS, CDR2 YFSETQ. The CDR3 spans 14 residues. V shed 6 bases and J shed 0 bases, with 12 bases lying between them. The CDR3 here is CASTQDSMNTEAFF. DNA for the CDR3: TGCGCCAGCACCCAGGACAGTATGAACACTGAAGCTTTCTTT.

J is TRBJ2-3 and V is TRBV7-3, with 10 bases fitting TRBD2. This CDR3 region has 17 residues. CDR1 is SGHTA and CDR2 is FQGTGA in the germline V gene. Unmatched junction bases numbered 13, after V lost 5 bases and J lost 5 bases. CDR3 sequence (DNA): TGTGCCAGCAGCCCCATAGCGGGGGGCCGCCGTATAGATACGCAGTATTTT. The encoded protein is CASSPIAGGRRIDTQYF.

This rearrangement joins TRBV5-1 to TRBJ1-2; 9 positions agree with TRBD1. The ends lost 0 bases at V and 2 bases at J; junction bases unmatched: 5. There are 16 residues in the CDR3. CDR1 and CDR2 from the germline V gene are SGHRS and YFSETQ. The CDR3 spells CASSLGTGVANYGYTF. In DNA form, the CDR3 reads TGCGCCAGCAGCTTGGGGACAGGGGTCGCGAACTATGGCTACACCTTC.

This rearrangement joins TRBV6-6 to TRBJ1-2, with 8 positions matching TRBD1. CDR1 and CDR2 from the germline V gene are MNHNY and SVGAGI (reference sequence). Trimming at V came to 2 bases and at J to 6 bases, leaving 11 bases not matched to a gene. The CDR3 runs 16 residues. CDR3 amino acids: CASSYSAGQGMDGYTF. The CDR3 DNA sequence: TGTGCCAGCAGTTACAGCGCTGGACAGGGTATGGATGGCTACACCTTC.